The 7 T cell receptor beta chains reported below all come from one sample, sequenced in a study of CD8+CD57+ T cells in acquired aplastic anemia (dated 2018 in TCRdb). Expansion of CD8+CD57+ cells had been shown by flow cytometry in the patients chosen for sequencing. TCRdb records Illumina HiSeq 2000 as the sequencer. Profiling of TCR beta VDJ combinations and CDR3 sequences used genomic DNA as the template. TCRdb trimmed the raw reads at Q25, called clones with MiXCR and kept productive beta chains. Rows matching on CDR3 protein sequence are summarized as one entry with the most common DNA and genes. Counted in this sample were about 120,000 distinct CDR3 sequences; 50% to 70% of them appeared once. About 31% of the sample rests with the top ten. Sequenced input: sorted CD4+, CD8+, or CD8+CD57+ T cells (not recorded which) from PBMCs. These receptors were taken from a human donor with aplastic anemia.

The gene calls are TRBV4-1 and TRBJ1-6, with 7 bases identical to TRBD1. The CDR3 extends over 15 amino acids. Per the germline V gene, CDR1 is MGHRA and CDR2 is YSYEKL. The V segment lost 5 bases and the J segment 5 bases; nucleotides outside the gene matches: 6. The CDR3 sequence is CASSFWDSNNSPLHF. In DNA, the CDR3 is TGCGCCAGCAGCTTCTGGGACAGTAATAATTCACCCCTCCACTTT.

The J gene is TRBJ1-2, the V gene TRBV25-1; unclear D gene. The V end lost 2 bases, the J end lost 5 bases, and 9 bases lay between the germline ends. CDR1 is MGHDK, CDR2 SYGVNS, per germline. The CDR3 has 13 amino acids. The CDR3 sequence is CASSEGRRYGYTF. CDR3 nucleotides: TGTGCCAGCAGTGAAGGGCGGAGGTATGGCTACACCTTC.

This clonotype was counted only a few times. This chain joins TRBV24-1 and TRBJ2-3; 7 nucleotides align to TRBD1. From germline, CDR1 is KGHDR and CDR2 SFDVKD. CDR3 length: 16 amino acids. The V segment lost 1 base and the J segment 2 bases; nucleotides outside the gene matches: 5. CDR3 amino acids: CATSDFDREYTDTQYF. The CDR3 DNA is TGTGCCACCAGTGATTTTGACAGGGAATACACAGATACGCAGTATTTT.

This chain joins TRBV19 and TRBJ1-1; TRBD1 agrees at 8 bases. Trimming removed 10 bases from V and 3 bases from J; junction bases left unmatched: 7. CDR3 length: 13 residues. CDR1 is LNHDA and CDR2 is SQIVND in the germline V gene (reference sequence). CDR3 in DNA: TGTGCCACCTCGAGACAGGGGCACACTGAAGCTTTCTTT. Translated, it gives CATSRQGHTEAFF.

The chain is built from TRBV2 and TRBJ2-7; D gene ambiguous. V shed 2 bases and J shed 1 base, with 15 bases lying between them. Germline loops: CDR1 SNHLY, CDR2 FYNNEI. There are 16 residues in the CDR3. CDR3 protein: CASSERHSSGSYEQYF. Here the CDR3 DNA reads TGTGCCAGCAGTGAACGGCACAGCTCCGGGTCCTACGAGCAGTACTTC.

Notes on this clonotype: One end of the junction does not line up with germline, which may come from a read error. The chain is built from TRBV7-9 and TRBJ2-7; 7 positions match TRBD1. Germline V CDR1 and CDR2: SEHNR, FQNEAQ (reference sequence). This CDR3 has 12 amino acids. This CDR3 reads CASSQDRDEQYF. Written as DNA, the CDR3 is TGCGCCAGCAGCCAAGACAGGGACGAGCAGTACTTC.

In regard to this clonotype: A much bigger clone sits one base away, suggesting this may be a read error. This chain connects TRBV6-1 to TRBJ2-5; TRBD2 matches at 7 bases. The CDR3 covers 19 residues. V lost 7 bases to trimming and J lost 1 base; unmatched junction nucleotides: 21. From germline, CDR1 is MNHNS and CDR2 SASEGT. CDR3 region: CASTRHLTSWRAPQETQYF. The CDR3 nucleotides are TGTGCCAGCACCCGCCATTTGACTAGCTGGAGAGCACCCCAAGAGACCCAGTACTTC.